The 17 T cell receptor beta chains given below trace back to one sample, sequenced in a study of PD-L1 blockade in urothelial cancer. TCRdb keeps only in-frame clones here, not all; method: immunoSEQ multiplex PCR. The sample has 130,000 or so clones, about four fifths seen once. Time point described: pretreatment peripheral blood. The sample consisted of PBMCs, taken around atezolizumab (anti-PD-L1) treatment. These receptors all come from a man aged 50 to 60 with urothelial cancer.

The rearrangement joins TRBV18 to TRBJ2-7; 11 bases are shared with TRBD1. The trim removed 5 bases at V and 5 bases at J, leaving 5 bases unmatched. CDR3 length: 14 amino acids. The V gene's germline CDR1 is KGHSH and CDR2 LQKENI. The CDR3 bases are TGTGCCAGCTCAGGAGGACAGGGGGCCAACGAGCAGTACTTC. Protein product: CASSGGQGANEQYF.

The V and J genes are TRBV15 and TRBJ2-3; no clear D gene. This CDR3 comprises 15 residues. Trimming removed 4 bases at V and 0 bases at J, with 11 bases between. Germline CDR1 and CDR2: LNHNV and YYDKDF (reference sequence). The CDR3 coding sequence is TGTGCCACCAGCAAGGAGAGAACTAGCACAGATACGCAGTATTTT. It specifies CATSKERTSTDTQYF.

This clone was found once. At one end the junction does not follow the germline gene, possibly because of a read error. In DNA form, the CDR3 reads TGTGCCAGCAGTTTAGGCGGGTCTAGCGGGAGGACCTACTACAATGAGCAGTTCTTC. This gives the protein CASSLGGSSGRTYYNEQFF. The chain combines TRBV7-2 with TRBJ2-1; 11 nucleotides align to TRBD2. This CDR3 is 19 amino acids long. CDR1 and CDR2 from the germline V gene are SGHTA and FQGNSA. The entire variable domain, with the rest obtained from reference TRBV7-2 and TRBJ2-1, is as follows: GAGVSQSPSNKVTEKGKDVELRCDPISGHTALYWYRQSLGQGLEFLIYFQGNSAPDKSGLPSDRFSAERTGGSVSTLTIQRTQQEDSAVYLCASSLGGSSGRTYYNEQFFGPGTRLTVL.

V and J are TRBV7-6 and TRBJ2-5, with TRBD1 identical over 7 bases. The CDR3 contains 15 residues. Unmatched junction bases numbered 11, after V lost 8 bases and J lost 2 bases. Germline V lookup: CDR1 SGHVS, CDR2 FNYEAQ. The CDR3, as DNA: TGTGCCAGCGGTGGACGACCGGGACAGCAAGAGACCCAGTACTTC. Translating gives CASGGRPGQQETQYF.

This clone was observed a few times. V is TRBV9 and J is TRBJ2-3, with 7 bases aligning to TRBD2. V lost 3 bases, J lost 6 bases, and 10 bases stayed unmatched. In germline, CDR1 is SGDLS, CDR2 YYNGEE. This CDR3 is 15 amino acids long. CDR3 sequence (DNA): TGTGCCAGCAGCGCAAGGCTCCAGGGAGGGGATACGCAGTATTTT. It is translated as CASSARLQGGDTQYF.

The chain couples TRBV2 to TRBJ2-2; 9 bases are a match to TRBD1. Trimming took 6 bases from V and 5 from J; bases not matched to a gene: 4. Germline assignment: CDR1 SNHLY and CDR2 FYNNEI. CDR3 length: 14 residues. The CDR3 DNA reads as TGTGCCAGCAGAGGGACAGGGAATACCGGGGAGCTGTTTTTT. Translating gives CASRGTGNTGELFF.

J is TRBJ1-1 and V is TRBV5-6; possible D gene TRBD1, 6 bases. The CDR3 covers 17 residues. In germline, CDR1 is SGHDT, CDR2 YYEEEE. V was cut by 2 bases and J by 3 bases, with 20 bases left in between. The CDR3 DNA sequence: TGTGCCAGCAGCTTTTCCCCCCCGTACAGGGTACACACTGAAGCTTTCTTT. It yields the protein CASSFSPPYRVHTEAFF.

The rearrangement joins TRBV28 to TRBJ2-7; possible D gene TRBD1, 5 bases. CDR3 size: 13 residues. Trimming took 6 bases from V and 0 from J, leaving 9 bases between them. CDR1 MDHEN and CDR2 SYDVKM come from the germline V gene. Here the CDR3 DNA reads TGTGCCAGCAGACCAGGGTTCTCCTACGAGCAGTACTTC. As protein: CASRPGFSYEQYF.

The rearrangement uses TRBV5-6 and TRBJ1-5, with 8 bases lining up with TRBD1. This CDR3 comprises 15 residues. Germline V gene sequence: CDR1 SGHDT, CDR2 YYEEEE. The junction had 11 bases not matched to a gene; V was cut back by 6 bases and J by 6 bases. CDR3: CASTTTGQGSQPQHF. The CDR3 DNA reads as TGTGCCAGCACCACCACCGGACAGGGAAGTCAGCCCCAGCATTTT.

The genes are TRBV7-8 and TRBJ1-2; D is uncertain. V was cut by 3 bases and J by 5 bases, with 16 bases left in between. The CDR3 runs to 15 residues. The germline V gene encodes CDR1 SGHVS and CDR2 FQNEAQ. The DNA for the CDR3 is TGTGCCAGCAGCTTCGGGCCTAGCACGCTGTATGGCTACACCTTC. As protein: CASSFGPSTLYGYTF.

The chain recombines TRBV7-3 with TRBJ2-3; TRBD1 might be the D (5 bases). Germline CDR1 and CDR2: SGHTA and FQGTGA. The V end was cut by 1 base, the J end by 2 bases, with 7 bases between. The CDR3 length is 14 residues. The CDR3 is CASSLRQSTDTQYF. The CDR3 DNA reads TGTGCCAGCAGCTTAAGACAGTCCACAGATACGCAGTATTTT.

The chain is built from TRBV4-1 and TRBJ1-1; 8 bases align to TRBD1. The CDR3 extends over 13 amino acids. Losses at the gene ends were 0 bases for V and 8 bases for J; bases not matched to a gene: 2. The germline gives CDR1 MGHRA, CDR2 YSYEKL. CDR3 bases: TGCGCCAGCAGCCAAGAGCGGACAGGGGAAGCTTTCTTT. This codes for CASSQERTGEAFF.

The CDR3 DNA follows: TGCAGTGTAGCGGTTACAGATACGCAGTATTTT. It encodes CSVAVTDTQYF. The rearrangement uses TRBV20-1 and TRBJ2-3; D might be TRBD2 (6 bases). Germline V gene sequence: CDR1 DFQATT, CDR2 SNEGSKA (reference sequence). The CDR3 spans 11 residues. V lost 7 bases and J 3 bases, leaving 8 bases between the germline ends.

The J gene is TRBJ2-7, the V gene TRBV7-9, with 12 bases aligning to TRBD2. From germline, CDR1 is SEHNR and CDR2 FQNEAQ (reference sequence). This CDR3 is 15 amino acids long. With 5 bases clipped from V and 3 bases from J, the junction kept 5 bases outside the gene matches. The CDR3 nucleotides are TGTGCCAGCAGCGGATCGGGACTAGCGGGCTACGAGCAGTACTTC. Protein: CASSGSGLAGYEQYF. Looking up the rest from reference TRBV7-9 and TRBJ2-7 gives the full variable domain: DTGVSQNPRHKITKRGQNVTFRCDPISEHNRLYWYRQTLGQGPEFLTYFQNEAQLEKSRLLSDRFSAERPKGSFSTLEIQRTEQGDSAMYLCASSGSGLAGYEQYFGPGTRLTVT.

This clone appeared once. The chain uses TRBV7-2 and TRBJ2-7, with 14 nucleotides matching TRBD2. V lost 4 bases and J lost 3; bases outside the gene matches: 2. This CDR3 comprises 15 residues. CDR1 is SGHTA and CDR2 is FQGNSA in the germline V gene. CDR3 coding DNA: TGTGCCAGCAGCTCGGGACTAGCGGGAGTCTACGAGCAGTACTTC. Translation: CASSSGLAGVYEQYF.

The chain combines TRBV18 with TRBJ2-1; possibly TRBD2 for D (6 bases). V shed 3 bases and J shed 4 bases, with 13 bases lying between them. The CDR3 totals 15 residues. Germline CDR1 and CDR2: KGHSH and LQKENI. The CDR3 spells CASSPRWGEYNEQFF. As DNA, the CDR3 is TGTGCCAGCTCACCGCGTTGGGGGGAGTACAATGAGCAGTTCTTC.

This CDR3 reads CASSTQRGLEAFF. CDR3 bases: TGTGCCAGTAGTACCCAACGGGGGTTAGAAGCTTTCTTT. The chain joins TRBV19 to TRBJ1-1; maybe TRBD1 (5 bases). The length of the CDR3 is 13 residues. Germline V gene data show CDR1 as LNHDA and CDR2 as SQIVND (reference sequence). Trimming removed 4 bases from V and 8 bases from J, with 14 bases in between. The full variable domain, its missing parts supplied by reference TRBV19 and TRBJ1-1, is DGGITQSPKYLFRKEGQNVTLSCEQNLNHDAMYWYRQDPGQGLRLIYYSQIVNDFQKGDIAEGYSVSREKKESFPLTVTSAQKNPTAFYLCASSTQRGLEAFFGQGTRLTVV.